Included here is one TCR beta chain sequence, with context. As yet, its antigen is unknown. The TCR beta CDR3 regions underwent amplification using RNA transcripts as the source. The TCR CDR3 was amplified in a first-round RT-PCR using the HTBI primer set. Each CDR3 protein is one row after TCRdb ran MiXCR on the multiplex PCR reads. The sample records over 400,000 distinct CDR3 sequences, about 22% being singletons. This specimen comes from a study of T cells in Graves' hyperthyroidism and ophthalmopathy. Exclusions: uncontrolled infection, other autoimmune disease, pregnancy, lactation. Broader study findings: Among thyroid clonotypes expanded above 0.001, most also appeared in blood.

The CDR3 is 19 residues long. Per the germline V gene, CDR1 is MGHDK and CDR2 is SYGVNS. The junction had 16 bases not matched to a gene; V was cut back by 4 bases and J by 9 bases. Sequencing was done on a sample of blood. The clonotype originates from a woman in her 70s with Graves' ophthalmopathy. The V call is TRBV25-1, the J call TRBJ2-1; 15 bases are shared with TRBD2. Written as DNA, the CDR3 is TGTGCCAGCAGTGGGGGACTAGCGGGAGGTCAAGGCCATAGGATTGAGCAGTTCTTC. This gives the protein CASSGGLAGGQGHRIEQFF.